This TCR beta chain stems from a study of blood T cell repertoires in COVID-19. As for the study in general: T cells, B-cell-depleted T cells, or PBMCs provided the cDNA or gDNA that served as material.

The CDR3 is 16 residues long. From germline, CDR1 is SGHVS and CDR2 FQNEAQ. Losses at the gene ends were 4 bases for V and 0 bases for J; bases not matched to a gene: 4. Sequenced by immunoSEQ multiplex PCR; TCRdb stores in-frame clones only, minus some. The table records roughly 500,000 clones, approximately 90% of them present only once. The sequenced sample consisted of PBMCs or T cells enriched from blood (not recorded which). This clonotype was obtained from a woman between 35 and 50 years old who had recovered from COVID-19. The chain links TRBV7-8 to TRBJ2-3, with 10 bases identical to TRBD2. In DNA form, the CDR3 reads TGTGCCAGCAGCTCGACTAGCGGGTCTAGCACAGATACGCAGTATTTT. Protein product: CASSSTSGSSTDTQYF.